This T cell receptor (beta chain) originates from a study of blood T cells in healthy people across ages (dated by TCRdb to the mid-2010s). Background for the entire study: Template switching captured roughly one uniquely barcoded TCR beta cDNA molecule per two T cells in model experiments. For two donors (one aged 18 to 30 and one aged 80 or older), the study analyzed two additional independent replicas of 1 million unique cDNA reads from the same blood draw. Age-related changes in TCR beta repertoire diversity were measured in the study by deep sequencing normalized with unique cDNA molecular identifiers. The donors were split into four age groups: young (average about 15 years), middle-aged (39), aged (62) and long-lived (approximately 89).

Study-level results and caveats: A strong correlation was found between observed TCR beta diversity and the percentage of naive T cells measured by flow cytometry. Since profiling was done on bulk unsorted PBMCs, naive and antigen-experienced compartments could not be conclusively compared. Compared with the aged group, more naive CD4+ T cells, fewer expanded clones and increased TCR diversity were shown by the long-lived group, suggesting age selection. Total diversity estimates from one million sequenced T cells were considered lower bounds and underestimates. As age increased, observed TCR beta diversity per million T cells dropped in a roughly linear way, and a significant reduction was already evident by age roughly 40. The CMV infection status of donors was not known, potentially confounding age-related changes in expanded clonotypes.

Systemically healthy Caucasian individuals from Russia, roughly 40 in total and aged about 6 to 95 years, were included as donors. Around 10 milliliters of peripheral blood were collected from each donor into EDTA-treated Vacutainer tubes. PBMCs were isolated by Ficoll-Paque density-gradient centrifugation, with at least 6.5 million obtained per sample. Total RNA, at least 5 micrograms per sample, was extracted from PBMCs with Trizol reagent. For every donor, flow cytometry on a PBMC aliquot measured the percentage of naive CD45RAhigh/CD27high T cells. To note about this clonotype: Its antigen has not been determined. Germline and junction disagree at one end, which may indicate a read error.

The CDR1 and CDR2 encoded by the germline V gene are MNHNS and SASEGT. The CDR3 goes from the cysteine to the phenylalanine over 16 residues. Solely the CDR3 DNA is kept, with 48 bases framed from the first base. Libraries were prepared through 5' RACE. Sequencer: Illumina HiSeq 2500. A second PCR of about 7 to 12 cycles was performed with a sample-barcoded 5' primer and a J-beta primer mix. A unique molecular identifier was introduced onto each TCR beta cDNA molecule by a template-switch 5' adaptor carrying 12 random nucleotides. At least 2.5 million CDR3-containing paired-end reads were obtained from each sample. First-strand cDNA synthesis was performed from all RNA using the Mint cDNA synthesis kit, with priming by a TRBC-specific oligonucleotide. Following uracil-DNA glycosylase treatment, a first 18-cycle PCR with universal primers M1SS and BC2_uni_R was performed on all cDNA. On the study's bioinformatics: Normalization of each sample was performed by random selection of 1 million high-quality reads, each carrying a distinct molecular identifier. Reads sharing molecular identifiers were discarded rather than binned into consensus sequences. CDR3 identification, clonotype clustering and error correction used MiTCR with a Q25 quality threshold and the strictest error-elimination algorithm. Lower-bound total TCR beta diversity was estimated with a nonparametric unseen species model using Euler transformation. The public sequencing data were trimmed at Q25 with fastp and processed into clonotypes with MiXCR by TCRdb, which kept only in-frame beta chains. Identical CDR3 protein sequences are pooled into one entry, listed with their most common genes and DNA. TCRdb, not the original authors, processed these V and J calls. The sample has roughly 700,000 distinct CDR3 sequences on record, 20% to 25% of them singletons. The ten biggest clones cover roughly 9% of the sample.

Another study also made use of these data, one on T cells of mothers and their children. The second study's authors report: The donors were nine systemically healthy Caucasian individuals, made up of three mothers and their six children. cDNA synthesis consumed the entire amount of extracted RNA, loaded at approximately 1.6 ug RNA in each 15 ul reaction. In the second PCR, sample barcodes and 2-4 random nucleotides were introduced via the M1S primer. More than 9 million TCR beta CDR3 reads were obtained from each mother, and several million reads were obtained from each child. In both related and unrelated pairs, thymic selection shapes the output of TCR recombination in a similar way, with inherited differences having only a minor effect. Normalized repertoire overlap was always found to be slightly, but never significantly, higher in related mother-child pairs than in unrelated mother-child pairs. With a sensitivity of approximately 100 clones per million clonotypes, no persistent microchimeric T cell clones were detected. The study used deep NGS to compare TCR beta repertoires of mothers and children, seeking features distinguishing related mother-child pairs from unrelated individuals. On average, the children were approximately 11 +/- 4 years old, while the mothers were about 40 +/- 4 years old. After adapter ligation was performed with NEBNext reagents, the libraries were sequenced on an Illumina HiSeq 2000 with 100+100 nt paired-end reads. To prevent cross-contamination, the mother and child libraries were prepared one month apart and sequenced in separate runs. For each donor, somewhere between 500,000 and 2,000,000 distinct TCR beta clonotypes were identified. Naive TCR beta clonotypes were estimated from low-frequency clonotypes matched to each donor's FACS-determined naive share, without sorting.

The rearranged segments are TRBV6-1 and TRBJ1-1; no D gene call is confident. This sequence originates from a boy aged 5-17 years in good health. Sequenced sample: blood. This receptor carries the CDR3 CASSEGSYPIEGEAFF. The sequenced DNA is TGTGCCAGCAGCGAAGGAAGCTACCCAATCGAGGGTGAAGCTTTCTTT.